This TCR beta chain was obtained from a study of CD8 T cells in ankylosing spondylitis. Study-wide findings and caveats: In the blood and synovial fluid of reactive arthritis, some motif variants had been previously reported. A TCR beta motif made of about eight highly homologous variants seemed typical of ankylosing spondylitis blood. Significantly higher representation of disease-linked clones was reported for matched ankylosing spondylitis synovial fluid.

For TCR beta, libraries came from quantitative 5'-RACE with molecular barcodes. TCRdb passed the 5' RACE reads through MiXCR, listing each CDR3 protein once. Among under 550,000 distinct CDR3 sequences listed, about 25% were seen once. Comments on this clonotype: Antigen: not known.

The germline CDR1 and CDR2 sequences are SQVTM and ANQGSEA. V lost 1 base and J lost 6; bases outside the gene matches: 3. CDR3 length: 13 amino acids. V usage is TRBV29-1 and J usage is TRBJ2-1; 7 bases map to TRBD2. Sequencing was carried out using blood, either unsorted or a sorted T cell fraction (not recorded which). This clonotype was sampled from a male donor with ankylosing spondylitis. The CDR3 bases are TGCAGCGTTGAAGGGGCTAGCGGCAATGAGCAGTTCTTC. It yields the protein CSVEGASGNEQFF.